This T cell receptor (beta chain) was retrieved from a study of blood T cells in healthy people across ages. With a J-beta primer mix and a sample-barcoded 5' primer, a second PCR ran about 7 to 12 cycles. TCRdb fed the 5' RACE reads into MiXCR, producing one record per CDR3 protein. The sample carries 1.5 million to 2 million distinct CDR3 sequences, around 50% recorded once. With respect to this clonotype: Its antigen remains unknown.

Notes on the study in general: In these data, TCR beta diversity tracked strongly with naive T cell percentage. Expanded clonotype shifts may have been confounded, as the donors had an unknown CMV status. Higher diversity, along with more naive CD4+ cells, distinguished long-lived donors from aged donors.

J was trimmed by 5 bases and V by 4 bases; bases with no gene match: 12. The CDR3 runs to 16 residues. Germline CDR1 reads LNHNV; CDR2 reads YYDKDF (reference sequence). The clonotype originates from a woman aged 40 to 55 in good health. The chain employs TRBV15 and TRBJ1-1, with 8 bases that match TRBD1. Sequenced input: blood. The DNA for the CDR3 is TGTGCCACCAGCAAGGGGACAGGTGGCCCCAAAACTGAAGCTTTCTTT. Protein product: CATSKGTGGPKTEAFF.